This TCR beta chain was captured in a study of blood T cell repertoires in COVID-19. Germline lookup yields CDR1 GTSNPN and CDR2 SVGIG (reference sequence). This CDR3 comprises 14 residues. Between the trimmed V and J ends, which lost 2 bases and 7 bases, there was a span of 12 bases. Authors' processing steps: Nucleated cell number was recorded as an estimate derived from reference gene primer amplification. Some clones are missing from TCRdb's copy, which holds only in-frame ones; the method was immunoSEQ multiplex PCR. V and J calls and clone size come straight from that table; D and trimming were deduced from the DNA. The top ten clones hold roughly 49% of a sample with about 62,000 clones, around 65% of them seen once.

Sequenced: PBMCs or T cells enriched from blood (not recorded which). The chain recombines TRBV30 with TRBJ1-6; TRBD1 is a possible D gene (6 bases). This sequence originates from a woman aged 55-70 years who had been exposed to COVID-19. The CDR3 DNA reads TGTGCCTGGAGTTACGACAGGAAGAATTCACCCCTCCACTTT. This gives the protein CAWSYDRKNSPLHF.